This T cell receptor (beta chain) was profiled in a study of shared clonotypes between healthy human individuals. Overall study findings and caveats: Expectations were that clonotype sharing among donors would be affected by sequencing depth.

Note on this clone: Its target is unknown.

This table comes from immunoSEQ multiplex PCR, and its TCRdb copy is limited to in-frame clones, with some not included. In the table there are approximately 470,000 clones, 81% of which are singletons. V dropped 6 bases and J dropped 1 base, with 3 bases sitting between them. Per the germline V gene, CDR1 is MNHNS and CDR2 is SASEGT. CDR3 length: 11 amino acids. The TCR was taken from a woman aged 40 to 50 in good health. Some clones in this sample may be carry-over from other donors' samples. Material: PBMCs. The V call is TRBV6-1, the J call TRBJ2-5; D not certain. CDR3 coding DNA: TGTGCCAGCAGGCTCCAAGAGACCCAGTACTTC. This codes for CASRLQETQYF.